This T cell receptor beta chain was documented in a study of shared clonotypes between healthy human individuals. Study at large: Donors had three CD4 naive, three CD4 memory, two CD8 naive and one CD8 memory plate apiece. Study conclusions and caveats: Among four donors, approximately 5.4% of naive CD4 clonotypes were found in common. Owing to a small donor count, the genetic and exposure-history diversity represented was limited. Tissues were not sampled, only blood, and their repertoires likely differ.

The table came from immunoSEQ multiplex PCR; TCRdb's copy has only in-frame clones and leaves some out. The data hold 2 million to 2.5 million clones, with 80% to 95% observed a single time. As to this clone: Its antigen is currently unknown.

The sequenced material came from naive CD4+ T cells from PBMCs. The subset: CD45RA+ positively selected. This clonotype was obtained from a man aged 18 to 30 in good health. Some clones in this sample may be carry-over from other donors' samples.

The CDR3 loop is CASSLGRQRGGYTF. In DNA, the CDR3 is TGTGCCAGCAGTTTGGGACGGCAGAGGGGAGGCTACACCTTC. The chain couples TRBV7-2 to TRBJ1-2; a weak D match, TRBD1 (5 bases). With 6 bases removed from V and 8 bases from J, the gap between germline ends came to 19 bases. Germline V gene lookup returns CDR1 SGHTA and CDR2 FQGNSA. CDR3 length equals 14 residues.